The 13 T cell receptor beta chains presented below share a single source sample, sequenced in a study of blood T cell repertoires in COVID-19. Sequencing was performed with immunoSEQ multiplex PCR; in TCRdb, only in-frame clones are kept and a portion is missing. In the table there are 150,000 to 200,000 clones, 82% of which are singletons. The specimen sequenced was peripheral blood. These receptors came from a woman aged 30 to 39 with acute or convalescent COVID-19.

The rearrangement joins TRBV29-1 to TRBJ1-2; 7 nucleotides line up with TRBD1. Trimming removed 1 base from V and 1 base from J; junction bases left unmatched: 9. The CDR3 has 16 amino acids. The germline V gene encodes CDR1 SQVTM and CDR2 ANQGSEA. The CDR3 DNA reads TGCAGCGTTGAAGGGCTAGGGCAGGGGGTTAACTATGGCTACACCTTC. It specifies CSVEGLGQGVNYGYTF.

The chain links TRBV19 to TRBJ2-5; a weak D match, TRBD2 (5 bases). Looked up from germline, CDR1 is LNHDA and CDR2 is SQIVND (reference sequence). The ends were cut back, 3 bases at V and 5 bases at J, with 10 bases in the middle. This CDR3 spans 13 amino acids. CDR3 in amino acids: CASSIGGTETQYF. The CDR3 DNA reads TGTGCCAGTAGTATTGGAGGTACGGAGACCCAGTACTTC.

The gene calls are TRBV4-2 and TRBJ2-1; TRBD2 matches at 14 bases. The CDR3 runs 17 residues. V lost 3 bases and J lost 8; bases outside the gene matches: 9. The germline CDR1 and CDR2 sequences are LGHNA and YNFKEQ. CDR3 in amino acids: CASSHHRLAGGEDEQFF. The DNA for the CDR3 is TGTGCCAGCAGCCATCATAGACTAGCGGGAGGGGAAGATGAGCAGTTCTTC.

The V gene is TRBV7-9, the J gene TRBJ1-6, with TRBD1 matching over 10 bases. Germline loops: CDR1 SEHNR, CDR2 FQNEAQ (reference sequence). Trimming cost V 10 bases and J 7 bases; bases outside gene matches: 4. The CDR3 is made up of 13 amino acids. CDR3 region: CAITDRGNSPLHF. The CDR3 DNA reads TGTGCCATCACGGACAGGGGGAATTCACCCCTCCACTTT.

The gene calls are TRBV5-1 and TRBJ1-2; D is unclear. V was clipped by 0 bases and J by 4 bases, with 13 bases between them. Germline V lookup: CDR1 SGHRS, CDR2 YFSETQ. The CDR3 has 15 residues. This chain's CDR3 is CASSLEGDGGYGYTF. In DNA, the CDR3 is TGCGCCAGCAGCTTGGAAGGTGACGGCGGCTATGGCTACACCTTC.

V is TRBV30 and J is TRBJ1-1; D possibly corresponds to TRBD1 (5 bases). V was trimmed by 5 bases and J by 1 base, leaving 5 bases between them. This CDR3 spans 11 amino acids. Germline V CDR1 and CDR2: GTSNPN, SVGIG (reference sequence). CDR3 sequence reads: CAWDRNTEAFF. The CDR3 DNA reads TGTGCCTGGGACAGGAACACTGAAGCTTTCTTT.

V is TRBV4-1 and J is TRBJ2-5, with D possibly matching TRBD2 (6 bases). Trimming removed 3 bases at V and 1 base at J, with 15 bases between. This CDR3 has 16 amino acids. Germline CDR1 is MGHRA and CDR2 is YSYEKL. The CDR3 region is CASSQTAGPLQETQYF. The CDR3 nucleotides read TGCGCCAGCAGCCAGACGGCGGGACCTCTCCAAGAGACCCAGTACTTC.

The gene calls are TRBV20-1 and TRBJ1-5; D unclear. Germline V gene data show CDR1 as DFQATT and CDR2 as SNEGSKA (reference sequence). V was cut by 3 bases and J by 4 bases, with 7 bases left in between. CDR3 length: 12 amino acids. DNA for the CDR3: TGCAGTGCTAGTTACGGGAATCAGCCCCAGCATTTT. This codes for CSASYGNQPQHF.

The J gene is TRBJ2-5, the V gene TRBV11-2; 8 bases are shared with TRBD1. Germline CDR1 reads SGHAT; CDR2 reads FQNNGV. This CDR3 is 14 amino acids long. J was trimmed by 4 bases and V by 3 bases; bases with no gene match: 4. The CDR3 reads CASSFNTGGETQYF. CDR3 bases: TGTGCCAGCAGCTTCAATACAGGGGGAGAGACCCAGTACTTC. Supplemented by reference TRBV11-2 and TRBJ2-5, the full variable domain reads EAGVAQSPRYKIIEKRQSVAFWCNPISGHATLYWYQQILGQGPKLLIQFQNNGVVDDSQLPKDRFSAERLKGVDSTLKIQPAKLEDSAVYLCASSFNTGGETQYFGPGTRLLVL.

This clone has a handful of counts. The chain employs TRBV19 and TRBJ2-1; TRBD2 might be the D (6 bases). The germline V gene encodes CDR1 LNHDA and CDR2 SQIVND (reference sequence). Trimming took off 5 bases at V and 8 bases at J, with 10 bases between the two ends. CDR3 length equals 12 residues. The CDR3 loop is CASSRGIDEQFF. DNA for the CDR3: TGTGCCAGTAGTCGGGGGATCGATGAGCAGTTCTTC. The full variable domain, in which reference TRBV19 and TRBJ2-1 provide the parts outside the CDR3, is DGGITQSPKYLFRKEGQNVTLSCEQNLNHDAMYWYRQDPGQGLRLIYYSQIVNDFQKGDIAEGYSVSREKKESFPLTVTSAQKNPTAFYLCASSRGIDEQFFGPGTRLTVL.

The rearrangement joins TRBV30 to TRBJ2-3; D may be TRBD2 (6 bases). The CDR3 runs to 13 residues. V dropped 5 bases and J dropped 5 bases, with 14 bases sitting between them. Per germline, CDR1 GTSNPN and CDR2 SVGIG (reference sequence). The CDR3 loop is CAWQPGSLDTQYF. The CDR3 region has the DNA TGTGCCTGGCAGCCCGGGAGCCTAGATACGCAGTATTTT. The full variable domain, with the rest looked up from reference TRBV30 and TRBJ2-3, is SQTIHQWPATLVQPVGSPLSLECTVEGTSNPNLYWYRQAAGRGLQLLFYSVGIGQISSEVPQNLSASRPQDRQFILSSKKLLLSDSGFYLCAWQPGSLDTQYFGPGTRLTVL.

The rearrangement links TRBV19 to TRBJ2-7, with unresolved D. The CDR3 runs 12 residues. Germline V lookup: CDR1 LNHDA, CDR2 SQIVND (reference sequence). Trimming stripped 5 bases from V and 7 bases from J, with 12 bases between. The CDR3 loop reads CASSGPSQEQYF. Written as DNA, the CDR3 is TGTGCCAGTAGTGGCCCCTCTCAGGAGCAGTACTTC.

V and J are TRBV2 and TRBJ2-7; D is perhaps TRBD1 (6 bases). The CDR3 is 13 amino acids. In germline, CDR1 is SNHLY, CDR2 FYNNEI. V gave up 4 bases and J gave up 3 bases, with 10 bases separating them. The CDR3 DNA follows: TGTGCCAGCAGTGGTATCAGGGGCTACGAGCAGTACTTC. Encoded protein: CASSGIRGYEQYF.